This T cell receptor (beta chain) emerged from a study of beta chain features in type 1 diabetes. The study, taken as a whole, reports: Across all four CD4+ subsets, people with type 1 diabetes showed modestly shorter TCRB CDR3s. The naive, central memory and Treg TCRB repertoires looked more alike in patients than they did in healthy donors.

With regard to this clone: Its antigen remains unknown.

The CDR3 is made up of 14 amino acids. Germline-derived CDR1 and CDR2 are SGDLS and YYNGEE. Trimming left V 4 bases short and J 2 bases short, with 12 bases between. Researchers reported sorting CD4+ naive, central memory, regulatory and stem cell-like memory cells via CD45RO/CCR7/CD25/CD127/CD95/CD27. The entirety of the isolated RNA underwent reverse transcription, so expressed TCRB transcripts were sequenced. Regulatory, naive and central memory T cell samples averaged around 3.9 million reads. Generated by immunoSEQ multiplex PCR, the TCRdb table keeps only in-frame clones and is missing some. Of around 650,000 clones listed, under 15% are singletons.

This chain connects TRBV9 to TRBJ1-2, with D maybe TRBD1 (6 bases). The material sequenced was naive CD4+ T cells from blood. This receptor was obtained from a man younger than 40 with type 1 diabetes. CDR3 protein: CASSLRTENYGYTF. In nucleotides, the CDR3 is TGTGCCAGCAGCTTGCGGACAGAGAACTATGGCTACACCTTC.